This T cell receptor (beta chain) comes out of a study of blood T cells in healthy people across ages. V lost 1 base to trimming and J lost 8 bases; unmatched junction nucleotides: 6. Germline V gives CDR1 LNHNV, CDR2 YYDKDF (reference sequence). The CDR3 runs to 15 residues. This clonotype was seen repeatedly, ten times or more. Together with a sample-barcoded 5' primer, a J-beta primer mix was included in a second PCR lasting roughly 6 to 12 cycles. Each CDR3 protein gets one entry after TCRdb re-called the 5' RACE reads with MiXCR. The sample carries around 700,000 distinct CDR3 sequences, roughly 25% recorded once. These data also featured in a second study, about T cells of mothers and their children.

Sequences were obtained from blood. The chain uses TRBV15 and TRBJ1-4; 8 bases are shared with TRBD1. The TCR was taken from a boy aged 10-17 years in good health. DNA of the CDR3: TGTGCCACCAGCAGAGCAGGACAGGGCCAAGAAAAACTGTTTTTT. This sequence encodes CATSRAGQGQEKLFF.